These 30 T cell receptor beta chains came from one sample sequenced in a study of blood T cell repertoires in COVID-19. Repertoires were generated with immunoSEQ multiplex PCR, while TCRdb's copy carries only in-frame clones and drops some. In the table there are 180,000 or so clones, 70% to 80% of which are singletons. The source material was peripheral blood. The receptors originated from a woman aged 50 to 60 with active or convalescent COVID-19.

The chain links TRBV6-5 to TRBJ1-3; D perhaps matches TRBD1 (5 bases). The V gene's germline CDR1 is MNHEY and CDR2 SVGAGI. The CDR3 has 15 residues. The V end lost 5 bases, the J end lost 0 bases, and 11 bases lay between the germline ends. The CDR3 DNA reads as TGTGCCAGCAGTATTATCGGGGGCTCTGGAAACACCATATATTTT. Protein sequence: CASSIIGGSGNTIYF.

A few counts support this clone. The CDR3 DNA is TGTGCCAGCAGTCAACAGGGCCCGACCCGGGAGCTGTTTTTT. Encoded protein: CASSQQGPTRELFF. The chain has TRBV7-2 and TRBJ2-2; D is possibly TRBD1 (6 bases). Trimming stripped 6 bases from V and 9 bases from J, with 17 bases between. This CDR3 is built from 14 residues. Germline-derived CDR1 and CDR2 are SGHTA and FQGNSA.

This chain joins TRBV6-4 and TRBJ2-3; TRBD2 might be the D (6 bases). V lost 5 bases to trimming and J lost 4 bases, with 10 bases between them. Per germline, CDR1 MRHNA and CDR2 SNTAGT. CDR3 length: 13 amino acids. The CDR3: CASSTGESDTQYF. CDR3 sequence (DNA): TGTGCCAGCAGTACGGGAGAATCAGATACGCAGTATTTT.

V and J are TRBV10-3 and TRBJ2-1; 7 nucleotides match TRBD2. The germline gives CDR1 ENHRY, CDR2 SYGVKD. V was clipped by 0 bases and J by 4 bases; unmatched bases: 6. The CDR3 is made up of 16 amino acids. The CDR3 coding sequence is TGTGCCATCAGTGAGTCGGGCGGGAGAGGTTACAATGAGCAGTTCTTC. It translates to CAISESGGRGYNEQFF.

V gene TRBV7-2 combines with J gene TRBJ1-6; D is uncertain. Germline CDR1 is SGHTA and CDR2 is FQGNSA. V lost 7 bases, J lost 6 bases, and 13 bases lay in between. The CDR3 is 14 residues long. The CDR3 protein is CASTPGHGNSPLHF. CDR3 DNA sequence: TGTGCCAGCACCCCTGGGCATGGTAATTCACCCCTCCACTTT.

Only a few counts were recorded for this clone. The chain joins TRBV5-4 to TRBJ2-7; 7 nucleotides align to TRBD1. V lost 4 bases to trimming and J lost 2 bases; unmatched junction nucleotides: 6. The CDR3 sequence is 14 residues long. Germline assignment: CDR1 SGHNT and CDR2 YYREEE (reference sequence). DNA of the CDR3: TGTGCCAGCAGCATAGGGACAGCTCCCTACGAGCAGTACTTC. Amino acids: CASSIGTAPYEQYF.

This rearrangement joins TRBV6-1 to TRBJ2-5, with 7 bases aligning to TRBD2. The CDR3 contains 21 residues. Trimming removed 1 base from V and 9 bases from J; junction bases left unmatched: 29. The V gene's germline CDR1 is MNHNS and CDR2 SASEGT. CDR3: CASSEEFYVEGGTAASTAQYF. The CDR3 region has the DNA TGTGCCAGCAGTGAAGAATTTTATGTCGAGGGAGGGACGGCCGCAAGCACGGCCCAGTACTTC.

The chain is built from TRBV9 and TRBJ1-2, with D perhaps TRBD1 (5 bases). This CDR3 is 14 amino acids long. Germline V CDR1 and CDR2: SGDLS, YYNGEE. With 4 bases removed from V and 4 bases from J, the gap between germline ends came to 14 bases. CDR3 residues: CASSPWGGVYGYTF. Written as DNA, the CDR3 is TGTGCCAGCAGCCCCTGGGGGGGAGTCTATGGCTACACCTTC. Full variable domain (missing parts from reference TRBV9 and TRBJ1-2): DSGVTQTPKHLITATGQRVTLRCSPRSGDLSVYWYQQSLDQGLQFLIQYYNGEERAKGNILERFSAQQFPDLHSELNLSSLELGDSALYFCASSPWGGVYGYTFGSGTRLTVV.

The table lists this clone with a count of one. J is TRBJ1-2 and V is TRBV2, with 7 bases identical to TRBD1. Germline CDR1 and CDR2: SNHLY and FYNNEI. CDR3 length: 13 amino acids. After removal of 4 bases from V and 4 bases from J, the junction contained 3 bases not matched to a gene. The CDR3 DNA reads as TGTGCCAGCAGTGGACAGGGAGGCTATGGCTACACCTTC. Amino acid sequence: CASSGQGGYGYTF.

The rearrangement uses TRBV11-2 and TRBJ1-2; 8 bases match TRBD1. This CDR3 has 17 residues. Germline assignment: CDR1 SGHAT and CDR2 FQNNGV. V lost 1 base and J lost 8; bases outside the gene matches: 15. The CDR3 is CASSLVRTGFPIGGYTF. The CDR3 DNA follows: TGTGCCAGCAGCTTAGTCAGGACAGGGTTTCCTATCGGAGGCTACACCTTC. Looking up the rest from reference TRBV11-2 and TRBJ1-2 gives the full variable domain: EAGVAQSPRYKIIEKRQSVAFWCNPISGHATLYWYQQILGQGPKLLIQFQNNGVVDDSQLPKDRFSAERLKGVDSTLKIQPAKLEDSAVYLCASSLVRTGFPIGGYTFGSGTRLTVV.

This chain connects TRBV14 to TRBJ1-3; possibly TRBD1 for D (6 bases). The germline V and J ends were trimmed by 3 bases and 0 bases, with 9 bases remaining between them. The CDR3 has 15 residues. From germline, CDR1 is SGHDN and CDR2 FVKESK. CDR3 residues: CASSHDRSSGNTIYF. In DNA, the CDR3 is TGTGCCAGCAGCCATGACAGGAGCTCTGGAAACACCATATATTTT.

The chain employs TRBV27 and TRBJ1-6; 7 bases align to TRBD1. Germline values: CDR1 MNHEY, CDR2 SMNVEV (reference sequence). V lost 2 bases to trimming and J lost 7 bases; unmatched junction nucleotides: 2. The CDR3 spans 14 residues. CDR3: CASSLGTDNSPLHF. The DNA of the CDR3 is TGTGCCAGCAGTTTAGGGACAGACAATTCACCCCTCCACTTT.

In its sample, this clone was seen a few times. The rearrangement uses TRBV18 and TRBJ2-7; 10 nucleotides match TRBD1. The V and J ends lost 5 bases and 2 bases, in that order; junction bases with no gene match: 6. The CDR3 is made up of 15 amino acids. Germline V gives CDR1 KGHSH, CDR2 LQKENI. The CDR3 protein is CASSKGQGKTYEQYF. CDR3 sequence (DNA): TGTGCCAGCTCAAAGGGACAGGGGAAAACCTACGAGCAGTACTTC.

The rearrangement joins TRBV27 to TRBJ1-2, with D uncertain. Germline V CDR1 and CDR2: MNHEY, SMNVEV (reference sequence). The length of the CDR3 is 16 residues. The ends were cut back, 0 bases at V and 0 bases at J, with 11 bases in the middle. As DNA, the CDR3 is TGTGCCAGCAGTTTATCCCCTGCCAGATCTAACTATGGCTACACCTTC. This encodes CASSLSPARSNYGYTF.

The chain carries TRBV19 and TRBJ1-5, with D possibly TRBD1 on 6 matching bases. The CDR3 length is 16 residues. The germline gives CDR1 LNHDA, CDR2 SQIVND (reference sequence). The V and J ends lost 7 bases and 1 base respectively, with 17 bases between them. The chain's CDR3 is CASTRGWQGSNQPQHF. CDR3 in DNA: TGTGCCAGTACCAGAGGATGGCAGGGGAGCAATCAGCCCCAGCATTTT.

Here the CDR3 DNA reads TGTGCCAGCCTCACACAGCGGGCCAAAAACATTCAGTACTTC. Its translation is CASLTQRAKNIQYF. This sequence joins TRBV21-1 and TRBJ2-4; whether TRBD2, the table's D call, matches the DNA was not checked. TRBV21-1 is recorded as a pseudogene. The length of the CDR3 is 14 residues.

The chain recombines TRBV30 with TRBJ2-1; no clear D gene. This CDR3 has 11 residues. Germline assignment: CDR1 GTSNPN and CDR2 SVGIG (reference sequence). Trimming took off 2 bases at V and 7 bases at J, with 6 bases between the two ends. Here the CDR3 reads CAWSLSNEQFF. The DNA of the CDR3 is TGTGCCTGGAGTCTCTCTAATGAGCAGTTCTTC.

The CDR3 sequence is CASRPPSGVEFF. The CDR3 DNA follows: TGTGCCAGCAGACCACCTAGCGGGGTGGAGTTCTTC. This chain links TRBV6-5 with TRBJ2-1, with 9 positions matching TRBD2. The length of the CDR3 is 12 residues. Trimming at V came to 6 bases and at J to 14 bases, leaving 8 bases not matched to a gene. Germline V CDR1 and CDR2: MNHEY, SVGAGI.

This chain links TRBV20-1 with TRBJ1-3; D is possibly TRBD1 (6 bases). Looked up from germline, CDR1 is DFQATT and CDR2 is SNEGSKA (reference sequence). The CDR3 is made up of 17 amino acids. Trimming left V 4 bases short and J 6 bases short, with 25 bases between. In DNA, the CDR3 is TGCAGTGCTATTGATTGGTCGGCCGGGGGGCGCGAAAACACCATATATTTT. This encodes CSAIDWSAGGRENTIYF.

The chain has TRBV19 and TRBJ2-7, with TRBD1 matching over 10 bases. In germline, CDR1 is LNHDA, CDR2 SQIVND (reference sequence). Trimming at V came to 7 bases and at J to 4 bases, leaving 10 bases not matched to a gene. This CDR3 comprises 15 residues. CDR3 in amino acids: CASTERQGASYEQYF. The CDR3, as DNA: TGTGCCAGTACCGAGCGACAGGGGGCTTCATACGAGCAGTACTTC.

The rearrangement links TRBV7-3 to TRBJ2-3, with D possibly matching TRBD2 (6 bases). CDR3 length: 16 amino acids. Trimming removed 2 bases from V and 1 base from J, with 13 bases in between. In germline, CDR1 is SGHTA, CDR2 FQGTGA. The DNA for the CDR3 is TGTGCCAGCAGCTTAGGTGCGGGCGGGGGCACAGATACGCAGTATTTT. Translated: CASSLGAGGGTDTQYF. Full variable domain (rest looked up from reference TRBV7-3 and TRBJ2-3): GAGVSQTPSNKVTEKGKYVELRCDPISGHTALYWYRQSLGQGPEFLIYFQGTGAADDSGLPNDRFFAVRPEGSVSTLKIQRTERGDSAVYLCASSLGAGGGTDTQYFGPGTRLTVL.

J is TRBJ2-7 and V is TRBV20-1; D is uncertain. There are 11 residues in the CDR3. Looked up from germline, CDR1 is DFQATT and CDR2 is SNEGSKA (reference sequence). The germline V and J ends were trimmed by 2 bases and 2 bases, with 4 bases remaining between them. CDR3 bases: TGCAGTGCTAGATCCACCTACGAGCAGTACTTC. It encodes CSARSTYEQYF.

J is TRBJ2-3 and V is TRBV9; 8 bases line up with TRBD1. The CDR3 loop spans 15 amino acids. Germline CDR1 is SGDLS and CDR2 is YYNGEE. Trimming took 3 bases from V and 2 from J; bases not matched to a gene: 5. The CDR3 spells CASSATGVNTDTQYF. The CDR3 nucleotides read TGTGCCAGCAGCGCGACAGGGGTAAACACAGATACGCAGTATTTT.

V usage is TRBV7-9 and J usage is TRBJ2-2, with a possible D match to TRBD2 (6 bases). CDR1 SEHNR and CDR2 FQNEAQ come from the germline V gene (reference sequence). The CDR3 is 15 residues long. The germline V and J ends were trimmed by 5 bases and 0 bases, with 10 bases remaining between them. CDR3: CASSAPGANTGELFF. CDR3 nucleotide sequence: TGTGCCAGCAGCGCTCCGGGAGCGAACACCGGGGAGCTGTTTTTT.

The V and J genes are TRBV19 and TRBJ2-5, with D tentatively TRBD1 (5 bases). Germline-derived CDR1 and CDR2 are LNHDA and SQIVND (reference sequence). The ends were cut back, 1 base at V and 5 bases at J, with 14 bases in the middle. This CDR3 is 15 amino acids long. For the CDR3, the DNA is TGTGCCAGTAGTATAGGGATAGGGGCGCGGGAGACCCAGTACTTC. Its translation: CASSIGIGARETQYF.

J is TRBJ1-6 and V is TRBV7-6, with D maybe TRBD1 (5 bases). The CDR3 length is 15 residues. Germline lookup yields CDR1 SGHVS and CDR2 FNYEAQ. Trimming pared 5 bases from V and 4 bases from J, leaving 12 bases between. CDR3 in DNA: TGTGCCAGCAGCCCGGGGACTGCGTATAATTCACCCCTCCACTTT. Translating gives CASSPGTAYNSPLHF.

V gene TRBV5-8 combines with J gene TRBJ2-7; no firm D call. CDR1 and CDR2 from the germline V gene are SGHTS and YDEGEE. V shed 1 base and J shed 3 bases, with 8 bases lying between them. The CDR3 is 13 amino acids. As DNA, the CDR3 is TGTGCCAGCAGCTTGTCACAGAACTACGAGCAGTACTTC. As protein: CASSLSQNYEQYF.

On this clone itself: The CDR3 does not end in the conserved phenylalanine or tryptophan, so this is likely a read error. The DNA is omitted, as the CDR3 cannot be located on it reliably, and the CDR3 follows TCRdb's listing. V gene TRBV7-3 combines with J gene TRBJ1-1. A total of 11 residues make up the CDR3, ends included. Germline-derived CDR1 and CDR2 are SGHTA and FQGTGA. The chain's CDR3 is CASSKDPREWI.

This clone was picked up many times. The CDR3, as DNA: TGTGCCAGCAGCCCCGGACTAGGCTACAATGAGCAGTTCTTC. Protein: CASSPGLGYNEQFF. The genes are TRBV7-2 and TRBJ2-1; 7 positions match TRBD2. The CDR3 has 14 amino acids. Trimming cost V 5 bases and J 3 bases; bases outside gene matches: 4. Germline CDR1 SGHTA, CDR2 FQGNSA.

The gene calls are TRBV7-2 and TRBJ2-7, with TRBD1 as a possible D gene (6 bases). V was cut by 1 base and J by 12 bases, with 22 bases left in between. The germline gives CDR1 SGHTA, CDR2 FQGNSA. CDR3 size: 15 residues. DNA for the CDR3: TGTGCCAGCAGCTTAGATGGGGGCAGTTCAATCGACGGGTACTTC. This codes for CASSLDGGSSIDGYF.